This T cell receptor beta chain emerged from a study of T cells in Graves' hyperthyroidism and ophthalmopathy. Amplification yielded TCR beta CDR3 regions, with RNA transcripts as the source. TCR CDR3 regions were first amplified by RT-PCR with HTBI primers. Each CDR3 protein is one row after TCRdb ran MiXCR on the multiplex PCR reads. The table lists about 360,000 distinct CDR3 sequences, approximately 25% of them singletons. V was clipped by 0 bases and J by 7 bases, with 12 bases between them. CDR1 is LGHDT and CDR2 is YNNKEL in the germline V gene (reference sequence). There are 14 residues in the CDR3. This clonotype was detected many times.

The sequence derives from a man between 50 and 59 years old with Graves' hyperthyroidism. V and J are TRBV3-1 and TRBJ1-2; D unclear. The material sequenced was blood. The CDR3 nucleotides are TGTGCCAGCAGCCAAGATCTCGGGATCCGTGGCTACACCTTC. This sequence encodes CASSQDLGIRGYTF.